This T cell receptor beta chain comes out of a study of resident and recirculating memory T cells in vitiligo (dated by TCRdb to between 2018 and 2020). Background on the whole study: For TCR beta sequencing, each of a few stable vitiligo patients provided PBMCs along with epidermis taken by shave biopsy from two lesional and two nonlesional sites. Samples were homogenized without cell sorting just before genomic DNA extraction with the Qiagen DNeasy Blood & Tissue Kit. The human TCR beta sequencing tested whether specific clones in lesional vitiligo skin differed from clones in nonlesional skin and blood.

A note on this clone: There is no known antigen for this receptor. No clone much larger than this one lies a single base away; base qualities are absent.

V lost 0 bases and J lost 5 bases, and the count of bases not matched to a germline gene is 4. Taken from cysteine to phenylalanine, the CDR3 has 15 residues. Only the CDR3 region is kept as DNA, spanning 45 bases read in frame from base 1. For CDR1 and CDR2, the germline V gene lists SGDLS and YYNGEE. The immunoSEQ hsTCRB kit was used to amplify TCR beta chains from genomic DNA. Sequencing of TCR beta libraries was performed on an Illumina MiSeq instrument by the immunoSEQ service. Regarding the original processing steps: Analysis of the repertoire data was performed with the immunoSEQ Analyzer. Here the immuneACCESS table is served through TCRdb, limited to in-frame sequences with V and J called. Missing clones are a known gap in these copies; in checked studies unresolved V genes cover under half, and the rest lacks a known reason. For V, J and clone size, that table is used; D and trimming come from the DNA. The sample data list tens of thousands of clones, and 92% of these were observed just once. The ten largest clones take up roughly 5.1% of the sample.

The investigation overall reported the following: Working out how much the T cell clones identified in the vitiligo lesions and the human Trm versus Tcm pools each contribute will require future mechanistic studies. TCR sequences were not conserved across biopsy sites or patients, suggesting that different T cell clones infiltrate different lesions, described as private specificity. Overlap and correlation analysis found no significant repertoire overlap between any two biopsies, even biopsies from the same patient, apart from each lesion compared with itself. No unique dominant TCR clone was detected, and clonality varied among vitiligo lesions.

Vitiligo was considered stable when no change in lesions had been observed over the previous 6 months. Stable patients also had to lack confetti depigmentation, a clinical sign of active vitiligo. Anyone who had been treated within the previous three months was excluded from the study. PBMCs were isolated from heparinized blood by Ficoll density gradient centrifugation and were subsequently flash-frozen. The V and J segments used are TRBV9 and TRBJ2-5, with 10 junctional bases fitting TRBD2. What was sequenced was blood. This clonotype originated in a male donor with vitiligo. The CDR3 in this case is CASSVASGRRETQYF. The base sequence is TGTGCCAGCAGCGTAGCTAGCGGGAGACGTGAGACCCAGTACTTC. Beyond the CDR3, the reference TRBV9 and TRBJ2-5 genes provide the residues; the full variable domain reads: DSGVTQTPKHLITATGQRVTLRCSPRSGDLSVYWYQQSLDQGLQFLIQYYNGEERAKGNILERFSAQQFPDLHSELNLSSLELGDSALYFCASSVASGRRETQYFGPGTRLLVL.